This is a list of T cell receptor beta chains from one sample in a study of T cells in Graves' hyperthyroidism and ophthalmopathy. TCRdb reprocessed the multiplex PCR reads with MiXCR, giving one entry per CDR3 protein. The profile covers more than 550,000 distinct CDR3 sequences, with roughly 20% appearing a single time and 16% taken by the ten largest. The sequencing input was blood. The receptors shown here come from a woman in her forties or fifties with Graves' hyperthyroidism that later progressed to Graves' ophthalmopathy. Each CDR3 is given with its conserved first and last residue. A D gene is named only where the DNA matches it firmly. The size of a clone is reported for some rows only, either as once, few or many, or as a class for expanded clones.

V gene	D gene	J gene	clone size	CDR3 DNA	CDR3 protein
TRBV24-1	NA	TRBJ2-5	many	TGTGCCACCAGTGGAGTGGGAGCGGACCAAGAGACCCAGTACTTC	CATSGVGADQETQYF
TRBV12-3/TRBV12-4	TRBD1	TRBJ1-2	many	TGTGCCAGCAGTTTGAGGGGACAGATTAACTATGGCTACACCTTC	CASSLRGQINYGYTF
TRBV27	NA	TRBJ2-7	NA	TGTGCCAGCAGTCTCTCTAAGTCCGCCTACGAGCAGTACTTC	CASSLSKSAYEQYF
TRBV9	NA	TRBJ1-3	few	TGTGCCAGCAGCGTAGAGGCCATAGGAAACACCATATATTTT	CASSVEAIGNTIYF
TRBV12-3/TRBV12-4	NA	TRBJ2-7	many	TGTGCCAGCAGTTCACTAGCTCTATCCTACGAGCAGTACTTC	CASSSLALSYEQYF
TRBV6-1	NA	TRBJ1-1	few	TGTGCCAGCAGCAACGGGGAGAACACTGAAGCTTTCTTT	CASSNGENTEAFF
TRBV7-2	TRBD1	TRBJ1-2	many	TGTGCCAGCAGCACAGGACAGGGAGTTTGGTATGGCTACACCTTC	CASSTGQGVWYGYTF
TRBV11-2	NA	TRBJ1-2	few	TGTGCCAGCAGCTTAGACACGGGACTATCATATGGCTACACCTTC	CASSLDTGLSYGYTF
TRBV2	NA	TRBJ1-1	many	TGTGCCAGAACGGACAGTCAGAACACTGAAGCTTTCTTT	CARTDSQNTEAFF
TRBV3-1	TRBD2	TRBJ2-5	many	TGTGCCAGCAGCCAAGATCCCGCGGGGGGCCATCGGGAGACCCAGTACTTC	CASSQDPAGGHRETQYF
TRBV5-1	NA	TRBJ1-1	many	TGCGCCAGCAGCTTGAACGCGCGGAACACTGAAGCTTTCTTT	CASSLNARNTEAFF
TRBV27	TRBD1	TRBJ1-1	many	TGTGCCAGCTCAATATCGACGGGGACAGCGAACACTGAAGCTTTCTTT	CASSISTGTANTEAFF
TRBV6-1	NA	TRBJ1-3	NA	TGTGCCAGCAGAAACAGGGATACTGGAAACACCATATATTTT	CASRNRDTGNTIYF
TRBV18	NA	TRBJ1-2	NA	TGTGCCAGCTCACCATTCCCAGGATGGGACTATGGCTACACCTTC	CASSPFPGWDYGYTF
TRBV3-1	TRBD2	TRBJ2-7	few	TGTGCCAGCAGCCAAGTACCCAGCGGGGGCCCCAGCTCCTACGAGCAGTACTTC	CASSQVPSGGPSSYEQYF
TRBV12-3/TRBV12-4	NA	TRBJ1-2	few	TGTGCCAGCAGTCAGTGGACAGCTGGCTACACCTTC	CASSQWTAGYTF
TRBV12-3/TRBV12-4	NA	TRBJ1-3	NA	TGTGCCAGCTGGACCGGGACCGCCTCTGGAAACACCATATATTTT	CASWTGTASGNTIYF
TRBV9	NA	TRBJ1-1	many	TGTGCCAGCAGCGTAGGGGGGGGGCGGAACACTGAAGCTTTCTTT	CASSVGGGRNTEAFF
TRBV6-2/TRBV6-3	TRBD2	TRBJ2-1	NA	TGTGCCAGCAGTTATAAACCCGGGGGGACTAGCGGGGGTGAAATATACAATGAGCAGTTCTTC	CASSYKPGGTSGGEIYNEQFF
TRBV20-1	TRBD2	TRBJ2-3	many	TGCAGTGCTAGAGAGGTAGCGGGGCTGGGAGATACGCAGTATTTT	CSAREVAGLGDTQYF
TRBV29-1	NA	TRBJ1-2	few	TGCAGCGTTGAAGACCTCGACAGGCCGAACTATGGCTACACCTTC	CSVEDLDRPNYGYTF
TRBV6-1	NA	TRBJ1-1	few	TGTGCCACCGCTGACACAGGGAGGCAGAACACTGAAGCTTTCTTT	CATADTGRQNTEAFF
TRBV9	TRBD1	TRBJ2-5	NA	TGTGCCAGCAGCGTATCCGGGACAGGGGGCGGTGAGACCCAGTACTTC	CASSVSGTGGGETQYF
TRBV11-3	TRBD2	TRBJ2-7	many	TGTGCCAGCAGCCTCATCTCGGGACTAGCCCTAGGCGAGCAGTACTTC	CASSLISGLALGEQYF
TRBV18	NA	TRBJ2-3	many	TGTGCCAGCTCACCAACGGCACTAGACACAGATACGCAGTATTTT	CASSPTALDTDTQYF
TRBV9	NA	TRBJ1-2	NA	TGTGCCAGCAGCGCCCTTAACTATGGCTACACCTTC	CASSALNYGYTF
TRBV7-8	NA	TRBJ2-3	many	TGTGCCAGCAACATAGGGAGGGGGCTCTCAGATACGCAGTATTTT	CASNIGRGLSDTQYF
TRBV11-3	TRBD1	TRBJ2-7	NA	TGTGCCAGCAGCTCGGGACAGCCCCCCTACGAGCAGTACTTC	CASSSGQPPYEQYF
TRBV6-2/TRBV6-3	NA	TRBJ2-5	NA	TGTGCCAGCAGTTACTCCTTGACAGGCAACCAAGAGACCCAGTACTTC	CASSYSLTGNQETQYF
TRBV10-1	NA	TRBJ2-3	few	TGCGCCAGCAGTGAGATTAGCACAGATACGCAGTATTTT	CASSEISTDTQYF
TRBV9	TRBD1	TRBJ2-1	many	TGTGCCAGCAGCGCCCTGGGACAGGGCAGCTACAATGAGCAGTTCTTC	CASSALGQGSYNEQFF
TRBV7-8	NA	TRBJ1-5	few	TGTGCCACCCGTTTCGGGGCAAATCAGCCCCAGCATTTT	CATRFGANQPQHF
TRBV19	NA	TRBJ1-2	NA	TGTGCCAGTAGTATTGCGGGGAGTGGCTACACCTTC	CASSIAGSGYTF